These T cell receptor beta chains were read from a single sample in a study of blood T cells in healthy people across ages. TCRdb analysed the 5' RACE reads with MiXCR anew, one entry per CDR3 protein. The top ten clones hold under 4% of a sample with about 720,000 distinct CDR3 sequences, about 25% of them seen once. These data were also filed under a second study, of T cells of mothers and their children.

The sample consisted of blood. These receptors were collected from a boy aged 5 to 17 in good health. CDR3s include the opening cysteine and the closing phenylalanine or tryptophan. The order of the fields is V gene, J gene, clone size, D gene, CDR3 protein, CDR3 DNA. D genes are given only for firm matches. Only some rows state a clone size, as once, few, many or a class for expanded clones.

TRBV20-1	TRBJ2-7	few	-	CSARGQGPHEQYF	TGCAGTGCTAGAGGGCAGGGGCCCCACGAGCAGTACTTC
TRBV28	TRBJ2-7	once	-	CASKLQGTDEQYF	TGTGCCAGCAAACTACAGGGTACCGACGAGCAGTACTTC
TRBV12-3/TRBV12-4	TRBJ2-1	few	-	CASSFTAGSYNEQFF	TGTGCCAGCAGTTTTACCGCGGGCTCCTACAATGAGCAGTTCTTC
TRBV12-3/TRBV12-4	TRBJ1-5	-	-	CASSLGDNSNQPQHF	TGTGCCAGCAGTTTAGGGGACAATAGCAATCAGCCCCAGCATTTT
TRBV28	TRBJ2-5	-	-	CASSGYRNNIETQYF	TGTGCCAGCAGCGGCTATCGGAACAACATAGAGACCCAGTACTTC
TRBV19	TRBJ1-1	-	-	CASSVEGTEAFF	TGTGCCAGTAGTGTGGAGGGGACTGAAGCTTTCTTT
TRBV4-2	TRBJ2-7	-	-	CASSHSEGGGSFYEQYF	TGTGCCAGCAGCCACTCAGAAGGGGGGGGGTCCTTCTACGAGCAGTACTTC
TRBV27	TRBJ2-7	-	-	CASSLLGASVPYEQYF	TGTGCCAGCAGTCTCCTGGGGGCTAGCGTCCCCTACGAGCAGTACTTC
TRBV6-5	TRBJ2-5	few	-	CASSLTGPLTQYNERFF	TGTGCCAGCAGTTTAACAGGGCCCCTTACTCAGTACAATGAGCGGTTCTTC
TRBV18	TRBJ2-7	few	-	CASSPSGALSYEQYF	TGTGCCAGCTCACCCTCAGGGGCGCTTAGCTACGAGCAGTACTTC
TRBV5-1	TRBJ2-3	-	-	CASSTGKSTDTQYF	TGCGCCAGCAGCACAGGGAAATCCACAGATACGCAGTATTTT
TRBV28	TRBJ1-5	-	-	CASNSWARMRNQPQHF	TGTGCCAGCAACTCTTGGGCAAGGATGCGCAATCAGCCCCAGCATTTT
TRBV7-2	TRBJ2-3	-	-	CASSLGIGRLGDTQYF	TGTGCCAGCAGCTTAGGGATCGGCAGGCTGGGGGATACGCAGTATTTT
TRBV3-1	TRBJ2-1	-	TRBD2	CASSPSGNYNEQSF	TGTGCCAGCAGCCCTAGCGGGAACTACAATGAACAGTCCTTC
TRBV27	TRBJ1-2	-	-	CASRAGIFYGYTF	TGTGCCAGCAGGGCCGGGATATTCTATGGCTACACCTTC
TRBV12-3/TRBV12-4	TRBJ2-3	-	-	CASSLSLAIDTQYF	TGTGCCAGCAGTTTATCACTAGCAATAGATACGCAGTATTTT
TRBV20-1	TRBJ1-4	-	TRBD1	CSAQTGGGEKLFF	TGCAGTGCTCAAACAGGGGGTGGTGAAAAACTGTTTTTT
TRBV5-1	TRBJ2-3	-	TRBD2	CASSATSREGDTQYF	TGCGCCAGCAGCGCAACATCTAGGGAGGGAGATACGCAGTATTTT
TRBV12-3/TRBV12-4	TRBJ2-5	-	-	CASRTGPGETQYF	TGTGCCAGCAGGACCGGACCGGGGGAGACCCAGTACTTC
TRBV7-2	TRBJ2-1	-	-	CASSLGGSAYNEQFF	TGTGCCAGCAGTTTAGGAGGATCCGCATACAATGAGCAGTTCTTC
TRBV28	TRBJ1-2	many	-	CASSFRENYGYTF	TGTGCCAGCAGTTTCCGGGAGAACTATGGCTACACCTTC
TRBV12-3/TRBV12-4	TRBJ1-1	-	-	CASSFWAGATMNTEAFF	TGTGCCAGCAGTTTCTGGGCAGGGGCGACGATGAACACTGAAGCTTTCTTT
TRBV4-2	TRBJ2-7	-	TRBD2	CASSPLASLGRYEQYF	TGTGCCAGCAGCCCACTAGCGTCACTCGGGAGATACGAGCAGTACTTC
TRBV12-3/TRBV12-4	TRBJ2-5	-	TRBD1	CASRLTGTGETQYF	TGTGCCAGCAGACTTACCGGGACAGGGGAGACCCAGTACTTC
TRBV28	TRBJ2-7	-	TRBD2	CASRGGRALDEQYF	TGTGCCAGCAGGGGGGGGAGGGCGCTTGACGAGCAGTACTTC
TRBV6-2/TRBV6-3	TRBJ1-6	few	TRBD1	CASGTGGLGNSPLHF	TGTGCCAGCGGTACAGGGGGGCTCGGGAATTCACCCCTCCACTTT
TRBV30	TRBJ1-2	-	-	CAWSAENYGYTF	TGTGCCTGGAGCGCAGAGAACTATGGCTACACCTTC
TRBV12-3/TRBV12-4	TRBJ2-5	few	-	CASSPDETETQYF	TGTGCCAGCAGTCCCGATGAGACGGAGACCCAGTACTTC
TRBV6-1	TRBJ1-2	few	TRBD1	CASSEGFDRGNYGYTF	TGTGCCAGCAGTGAGGGATTTGACAGGGGGAACTATGGCTACACCTTC
TRBV12-3/TRBV12-4	TRBJ1-5	few	-	CASSLAVEPQHF	TGTGCCAGCAGTTTAGCGGTGGAGCCCCAGCATTTT
TRBV9	TRBJ1-1	once	TRBD1	CASSVEGAPNTEAFF	TGTGCCAGCAGCGTAGAGGGGGCTCCGAACACTGAAGCTTTCTTT
TRBV6-2/TRBV6-3	TRBJ2-4	-	-	CASSYSSGGNIQYF	TGTGCCAGCAGTTACTCGAGTGGGGGAAACATTCAGTACTTC
TRBV11-2	TRBJ2-3	few	TRBD2	CASSPKGLAGVADTQYF	TGTGCCAGCAGCCCCAAGGGACTAGCGGGAGTGGCAGATACGCAGTATTTT